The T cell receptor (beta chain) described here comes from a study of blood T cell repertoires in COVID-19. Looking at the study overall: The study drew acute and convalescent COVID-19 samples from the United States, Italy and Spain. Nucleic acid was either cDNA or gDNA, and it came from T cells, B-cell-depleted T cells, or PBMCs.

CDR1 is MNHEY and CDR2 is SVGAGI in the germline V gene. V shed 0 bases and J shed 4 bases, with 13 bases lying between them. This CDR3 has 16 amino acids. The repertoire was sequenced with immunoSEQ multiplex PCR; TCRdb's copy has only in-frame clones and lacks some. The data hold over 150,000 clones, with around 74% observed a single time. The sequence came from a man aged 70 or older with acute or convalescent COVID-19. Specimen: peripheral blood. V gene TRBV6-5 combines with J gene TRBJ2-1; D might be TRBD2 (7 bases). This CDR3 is CASSYSKGGLYNEQFF. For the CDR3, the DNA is TGTGCCAGCAGTTACTCGAAGGGGGGGTTGTACAATGAGCAGTTCTTC.